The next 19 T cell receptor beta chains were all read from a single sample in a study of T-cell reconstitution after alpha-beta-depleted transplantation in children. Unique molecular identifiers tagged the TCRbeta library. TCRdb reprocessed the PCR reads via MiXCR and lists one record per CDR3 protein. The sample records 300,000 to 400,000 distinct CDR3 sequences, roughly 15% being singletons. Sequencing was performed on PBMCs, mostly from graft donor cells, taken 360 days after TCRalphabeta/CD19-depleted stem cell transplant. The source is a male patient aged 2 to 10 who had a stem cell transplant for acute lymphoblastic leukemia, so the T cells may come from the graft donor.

DNA for the CDR3: TGCGCCAGCAGCCAAGTGCTTAGAAGCCCCCCAGATACGCAGTATTTT. It is translated as CASSQVLRSPPDTQYF. This rearrangement joins TRBV4-3 to TRBJ2-3; D is unclear. V lost 1 base and J 4 bases, leaving 15 bases between the germline ends. Germline-derived CDR1 and CDR2 are LGHNA and YSLEER. The CDR3 sequence is 16 residues long.

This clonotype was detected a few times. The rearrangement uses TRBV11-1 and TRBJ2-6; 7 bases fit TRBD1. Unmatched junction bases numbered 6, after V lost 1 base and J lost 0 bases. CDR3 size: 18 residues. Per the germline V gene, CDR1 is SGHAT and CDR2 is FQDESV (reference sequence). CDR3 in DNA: TGTGCCAGCAGCTTAGGGTCGGGACAGCTCTCTGGGGCCAACGTCCTGACTTTC. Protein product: CASSLGSGQLSGANVLTF.

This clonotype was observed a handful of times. The DNA of the CDR3 is TGTGCCAGCAGTTTCCGGCCGAGCGGGCCGGTGGACGAGCAGTACTTC. Amino acids: CASSFRPSGPVDEQYF. V and J are TRBV12-3 or TRBV12-4 and TRBJ2-7; weak D call: TRBD2 (6 bases). There are 16 residues in the CDR3. Deletions cut 3 bases from V and 5 bases from J, with 20 bases between.

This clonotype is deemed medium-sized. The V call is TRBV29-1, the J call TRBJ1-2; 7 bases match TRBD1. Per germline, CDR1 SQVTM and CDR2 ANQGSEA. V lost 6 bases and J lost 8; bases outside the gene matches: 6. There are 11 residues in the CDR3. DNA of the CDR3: TGCAGCGTCGGGACAGAGGAGGGCTACACCTTC. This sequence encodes CSVGTEEGYTF.

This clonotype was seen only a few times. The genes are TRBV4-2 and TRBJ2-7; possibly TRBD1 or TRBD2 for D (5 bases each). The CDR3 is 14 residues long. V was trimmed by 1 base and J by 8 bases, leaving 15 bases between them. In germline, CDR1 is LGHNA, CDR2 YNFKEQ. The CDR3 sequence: CASSQVGGFGQQYF. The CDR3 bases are TGTGCCAGCAGCCAAGTTGGGGGATTCGGGCAGCAGTACTTC.

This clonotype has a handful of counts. CDR3 residues: CASSHYRGEAFF. The CDR3 region has the DNA TGTGCCAGCAGCCATTACAGGGGTGAAGCTTTCTTT. The chain couples TRBV13 to TRBJ1-1; 7 bases match TRBD1. The germline V gene has CDR1 PRHDT and CDR2 FYEKMQ (reference sequence). The junction had 4 bases not matched to a gene; V was cut back by 5 bases and J by 7 bases. This CDR3 has 12 amino acids.

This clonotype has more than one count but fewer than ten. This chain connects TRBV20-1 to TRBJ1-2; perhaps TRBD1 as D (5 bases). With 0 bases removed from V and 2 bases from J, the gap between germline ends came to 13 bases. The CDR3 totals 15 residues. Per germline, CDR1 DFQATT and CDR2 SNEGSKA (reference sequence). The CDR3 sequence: CSARDSPRVNYGYTF. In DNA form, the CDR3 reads TGCAGTGCTAGAGATTCCCCCAGGGTAAACTATGGCTACACCTTC.

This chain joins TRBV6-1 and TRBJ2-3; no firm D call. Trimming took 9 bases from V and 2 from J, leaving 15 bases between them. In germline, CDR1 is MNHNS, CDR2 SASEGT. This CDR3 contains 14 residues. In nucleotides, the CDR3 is TGTGCCAGGTCGACCCCTGAGTCCACAGATACGCAGTATTTT. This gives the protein CARSTPESTDTQYF.

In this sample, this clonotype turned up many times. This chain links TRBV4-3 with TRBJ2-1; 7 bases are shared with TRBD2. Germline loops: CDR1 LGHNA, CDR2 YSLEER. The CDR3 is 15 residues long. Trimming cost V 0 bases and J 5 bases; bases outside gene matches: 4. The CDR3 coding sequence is TGCGCCAGCAGCCAAGATGGGGACTACCACAATGAGCAGTTCTTC. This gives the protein CASSQDGDYHNEQFF.

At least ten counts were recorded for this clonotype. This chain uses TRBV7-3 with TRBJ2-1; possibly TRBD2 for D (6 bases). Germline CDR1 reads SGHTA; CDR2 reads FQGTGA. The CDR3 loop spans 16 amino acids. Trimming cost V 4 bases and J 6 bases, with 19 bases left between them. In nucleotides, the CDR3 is TGTGCCAGCAGCTCAACGGGACTCCGCAGCGGCAATGAGCAGTTCTTC. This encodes CASSSTGLRSGNEQFF.

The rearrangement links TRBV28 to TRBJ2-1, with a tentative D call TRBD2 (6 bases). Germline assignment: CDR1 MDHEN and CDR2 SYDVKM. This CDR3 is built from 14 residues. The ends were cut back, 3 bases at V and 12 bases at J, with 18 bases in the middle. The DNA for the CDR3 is TGTGCCAGCAGTTTTGGGACTCCTCCCGTTGGGCAGTTCTTC. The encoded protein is CASSFGTPPVGQFF.

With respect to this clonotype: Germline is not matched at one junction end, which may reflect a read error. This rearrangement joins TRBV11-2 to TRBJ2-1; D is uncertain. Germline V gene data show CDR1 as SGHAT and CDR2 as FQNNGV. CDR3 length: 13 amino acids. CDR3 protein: CASSGPLHNEEFF. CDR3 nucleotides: TGTGCCAGCTCTGGACCCTTACACAATGAGGAGTTCTTC.

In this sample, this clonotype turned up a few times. The DNA for the CDR3 is TGCGCCAGCAGCGGACAGGGATCTGGAAACACCATATATTTT. It specifies CASSGQGSGNTIYF. The chain recombines TRBV5-1 with TRBJ1-3; 8 positions agree with TRBD1. Per germline, CDR1 SGHRS and CDR2 YFSETQ. The CDR3 covers 14 residues. V was pared by 4 bases and J by 1 base, with 1 base of the junction left unmatched.

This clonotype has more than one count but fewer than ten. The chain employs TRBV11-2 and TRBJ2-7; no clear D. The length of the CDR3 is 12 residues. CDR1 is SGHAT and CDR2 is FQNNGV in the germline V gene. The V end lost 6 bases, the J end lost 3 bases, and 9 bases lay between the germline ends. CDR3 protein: CASSPLIYEQYF. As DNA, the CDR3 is TGTGCCAGCAGTCCGTTGATCTACGAGCAGTACTTC.

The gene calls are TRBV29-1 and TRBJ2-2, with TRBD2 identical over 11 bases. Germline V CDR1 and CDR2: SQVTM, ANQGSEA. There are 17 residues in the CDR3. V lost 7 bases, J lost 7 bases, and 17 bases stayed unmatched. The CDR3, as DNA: TGCAGCGCAGGGAGGGGACTAGCGGTCTCCGGGGGCGGGGAGCTGTTTTTT. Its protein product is CSAGRGLAVSGGGELFF.

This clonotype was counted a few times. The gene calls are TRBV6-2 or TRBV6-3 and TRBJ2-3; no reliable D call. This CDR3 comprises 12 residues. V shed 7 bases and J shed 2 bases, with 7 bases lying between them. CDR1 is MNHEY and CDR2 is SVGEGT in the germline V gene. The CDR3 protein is CASTRFTDTQYF. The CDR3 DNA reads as TGTGCCAGCACCAGATTCACAGATACGCAGTATTTT.

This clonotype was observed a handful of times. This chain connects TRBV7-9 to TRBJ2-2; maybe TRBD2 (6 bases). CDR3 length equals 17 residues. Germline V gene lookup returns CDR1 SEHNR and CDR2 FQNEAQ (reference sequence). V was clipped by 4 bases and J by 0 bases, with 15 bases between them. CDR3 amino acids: CASSSIADPSNTGELFF. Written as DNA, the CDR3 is TGTGCCAGCAGCTCTATAGCGGACCCCTCGAACACCGGGGAGCTGTTTTTT.

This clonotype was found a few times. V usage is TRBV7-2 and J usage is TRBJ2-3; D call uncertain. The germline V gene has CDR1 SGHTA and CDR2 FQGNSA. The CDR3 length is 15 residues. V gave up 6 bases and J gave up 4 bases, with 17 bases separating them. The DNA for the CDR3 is TGTGCCAGCAGTTCCCAAATCGGGCGCGCAGATACGCAGTATTTT. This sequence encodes CASSSQIGRADTQYF.

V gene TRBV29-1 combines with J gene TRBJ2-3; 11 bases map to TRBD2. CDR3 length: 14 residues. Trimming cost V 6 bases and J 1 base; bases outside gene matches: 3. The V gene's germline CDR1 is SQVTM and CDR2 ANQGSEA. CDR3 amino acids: CSVGTSGRTDTQYF. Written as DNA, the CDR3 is TGCAGCGTCGGGACTAGCGGCCGCACAGATACGCAGTATTTT.